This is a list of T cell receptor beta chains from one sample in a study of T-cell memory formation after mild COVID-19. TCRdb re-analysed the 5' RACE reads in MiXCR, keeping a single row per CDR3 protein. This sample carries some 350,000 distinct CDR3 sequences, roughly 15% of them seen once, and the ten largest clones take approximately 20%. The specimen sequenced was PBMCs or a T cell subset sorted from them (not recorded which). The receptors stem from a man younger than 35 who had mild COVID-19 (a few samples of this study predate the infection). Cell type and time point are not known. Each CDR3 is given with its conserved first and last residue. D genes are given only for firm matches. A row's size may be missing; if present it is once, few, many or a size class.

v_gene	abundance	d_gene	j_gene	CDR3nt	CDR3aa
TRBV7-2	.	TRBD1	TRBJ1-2	TGTGCCAGCAGCCCAACGACGGGGACAGGGGTTCGGGGCTACACCTTC	CASSPTTGTGVRGYTF
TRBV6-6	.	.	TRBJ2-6	TGTGCCAGCAGGGAAGGGTCTGGGGCCAACGTCCTGACTTTC	CASREGSGANVLTF
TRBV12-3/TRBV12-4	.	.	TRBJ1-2	TGTGCCAGCAGTTGGTCGGTGGAAGGCTACACCTTC	CASSWSVEGYTF
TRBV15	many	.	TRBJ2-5	TGTGCCACCAGCAGAGATGGAGAGACCCAGTACTTC	CATSRDGETQYF
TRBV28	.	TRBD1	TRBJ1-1	TGTGCCAGCAGCCCGGACAGGGGCGTACGAGCTTTCTTT	CASSPDRGVRAFF
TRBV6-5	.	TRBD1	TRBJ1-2	TGTGCCAGCAGTTTGGGGACAGGGATCTATGGCTACACCTTC	CASSLGTGIYGYTF
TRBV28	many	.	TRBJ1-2	TGTGCCAGCAGTCAAACAGGGAACTATGGCTACACCTTC	CASSQTGNYGYTF
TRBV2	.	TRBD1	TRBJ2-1	TGTGCCAGCAAAAGGACAGGGGGCTCCTACAATGAGCAGTTCTTC	CASKRTGGSYNEQFF
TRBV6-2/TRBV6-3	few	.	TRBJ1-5	TGTGCCAGCAGTTACGGGGGCTTAGGGAATCAGCCCCAGCATTTT	CASSYGGLGNQPQHF
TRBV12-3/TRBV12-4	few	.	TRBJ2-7	TGTGCCAGCAGTTTGGTGGGGGAACTCTCCTACGAGCAGTACTTC	CASSLVGELSYEQYF
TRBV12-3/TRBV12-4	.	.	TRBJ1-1	TGTGCCAGCAGTTTGTTGGGGGCGGCGGCTTTCTTT	CASSLLGAAAFF
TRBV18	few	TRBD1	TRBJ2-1	TGTGCCAGCTCCCGCGGACAGGGATTAGGGAATGAGCAGTTCTTC	CASSRGQGLGNEQFF
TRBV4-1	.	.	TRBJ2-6	TGCGCCAGCAGCCTCAACCCCGACCTGAGCTCTGGGGCCAACGTCCTGACTTTC	CASSLNPDLSSGANVLTF
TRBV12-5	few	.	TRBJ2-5	TGTGCTACCAAACAGCCCGGACTATGGCTCAAGACCCAGTACTTC	CATKQPGLWLKTQYF
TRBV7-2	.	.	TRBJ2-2	TGTGCCAGCAGCACGGGGCACACCGGGGAGCTGTTTTTT	CASSTGHTGELFF
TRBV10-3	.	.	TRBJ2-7	TGTGCCATCAGTGAGAGGGGAACAGGCTACGAGCAGTACTTC	CAISERGTGYEQYF
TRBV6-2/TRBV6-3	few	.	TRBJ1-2	TGTGCCAGCAGTGACACAGGGCTCTATGGCTACACCTTC	CASSDTGLYGYTF
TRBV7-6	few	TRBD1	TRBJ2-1	TGTGCCAGCAGCCCACCCGGGACAGGGGGCAATGAGCAGTTCTTC	CASSPPGTGGNEQFF